This is a list of T cell receptor beta chains from one sample in a study of shared clonotypes between healthy human individuals. TCRdb's table, derived via immunoSEQ multiplex PCR, lists solely in-frame clones and lacks some. The table shows hundreds of thousands of clones, with 90% to 97% occurring only once. Material: naive CD8+ T cells sorted from blood. All receptors derive from a woman aged 25 to 39 in good health. Both conserved end residues are part of each CDR3. Each record gives: V gene, J gene, D gene, clone size, CDR3 DNA, CDR3 protein. The D gene is left open where the match is weak. The size field is filled for only some rows; it gives once, few, many or a size class.

V gene: TRBV2; J gene: TRBJ2-3; D gene: TRBD1; clone size: -; CDR3 DNA: TGTGCCAGCAGTGTCCTGGACAGGGGGCCTGGGGAGGGAGTCTCCGGGTTTCCAGATACGCAGTATTTT; CDR3 protein: CASSVLDRGPGEGVSGFPDTQYF
V gene: TRBV5-5; J gene: TRBJ2-7; D gene: -; clone size: -; CDR3 DNA: TGTGCCAGCAGCGTCGGTCTCGGCTACGAGCAGTACTTC; CDR3 protein: CASSVGLGYEQYF
V gene: TRBV5-6; J gene: TRBJ1-4; D gene: -; clone size: -; CDR3 DNA: TGTGCCAGCAGCCTGCTCCCAGGTATGGATGAAAAACTGTTTTTT; CDR3 protein: CASSLLPGMDEKLFF
V gene: TRBV27; J gene: TRBJ2-7; D gene: TRBD1; clone size: -; CDR3 DNA: TGTGCCAGCAGTCACGGGACAGGGGGCGAGCAGTACTTC; CDR3 protein: CASSHGTGGEQYF
V gene: TRBV7-9; J gene: TRBJ2-7; D gene: -; clone size: -; CDR3 DNA: TGTGCCAGCAGCCCGCCCTCGAGGGGCAACGAGCAGTACTTC; CDR3 protein: CASSPPSRGNEQYF
V gene: TRBV11-2; J gene: TRBJ2-7; D gene: -; clone size: -; CDR3 DNA: TGTGCCAGCAGCTACACGATCGAGCAGTACTTC; CDR3 protein: CASSYTIEQYF
V gene: TRBV4-1; J gene: TRBJ2-7; D gene: TRBD2; clone size: -; CDR3 DNA: TGCGCCAGCAGCGCTCGGACTAGCGGATCGGGGGAGCAGTACTTC; CDR3 protein: CASSARTSGSGEQYF
V gene: TRBV27; J gene: TRBJ2-7; D gene: TRBD1; clone size: once; CDR3 DNA: TGTGCCAGCAGTGCATCCGGGACAGCCTACGAGCAGTACTTC; CDR3 protein: CASSASGTAYEQYF
V gene: TRBV27; J gene: TRBJ1-4; D gene: -; clone size: -; CDR3 DNA: TGTGCCAGCTCCCTCGGATTGGCGGGCGGGGAGGGAGAAAAACTGTTTTTT; CDR3 protein: CASSLGLAGGEGEKLFF
V gene: TRBV10-1; J gene: TRBJ2-1; D gene: -; clone size: -; CDR3 DNA: TGCGCCACCCTAAGGAGCTCCTACAATGAGCAGTTCTTC; CDR3 protein: CATLRSSYNEQFF
V gene: TRBV28; J gene: TRBJ1-5; D gene: -; clone size: -; CDR3 DNA: TGTGCCAGCAGTTTATTTTGGGACACCATCCCCAGCAATCAGCCCCAGCATTTT; CDR3 protein: CASSLFWDTIPSNQPQHF
V gene: TRBV6-5; J gene: TRBJ2-7; D gene: -; clone size: -; CDR3 DNA: TGTGCCAGCAGTTACTCGCCTGGTAGAGGACACGAGCAGTACTTC; CDR3 protein: CASSYSPGRGHEQYF
V gene: TRBV11-2; J gene: TRBJ2-1; D gene: TRBD2; clone size: -; CDR3 DNA: TGTGCCAGCAGTCCCAGCGGGAGGGCCGGGTATGAGCAGTTCTTC; CDR3 protein: CASSPSGRAGYEQFF
V gene: TRBV28; J gene: TRBJ2-1; D gene: TRBD2; clone size: once; CDR3 DNA: TGTGCCAGCAGTTCCGCTATTTGGCGGGAGGGTGATGAGCAGTTCTTC; CDR3 protein: CASSSAIWREGDEQFF
V gene: TRBV5-4; J gene: TRBJ2-7; D gene: TRBD1; clone size: -; CDR3 DNA: TGTGCCAGCAGCTCCCCTACGGACAGGCCAGACGAGCAGTGCTTC; CDR3 protein: CASSSPTDRPDEQCF
V gene: TRBV19; J gene: TRBJ1-4; D gene: -; clone size: -; CDR3 DNA: TGTGCCAGTAGTCCGCAGGGGCTGGAAGAAAAACTGTTTTTT; CDR3 protein: CASSPQGLEEKLFF
V gene: TRBV6-1; J gene: TRBJ1-5; D gene: -; clone size: -; CDR3 DNA: TGTGCCAGCAGTGCCTCCAGGGTAGAGGGCAATCAGCCCCAGCATTTT; CDR3 protein: CASSASRVEGNQPQHF
V gene: TRBV9; J gene: TRBJ2-2; D gene: -; clone size: once; CDR3 DNA: TGTGCCAGCAGCGCAACCAGGGTTTTTACCGGGGAGCTGTTTTTT; CDR3 protein: CASSATRVFTGELFF
V gene: TRBV7-9; J gene: TRBJ2-1; D gene: TRBD2; clone size: -; CDR3 DNA: TGTGCCAGCTCGACTAGCGTTGTCGGGTATGAGCAGTTCTTC; CDR3 protein: CASSTSVVGYEQFF
V gene: TRBV28; J gene: TRBJ2-7; D gene: TRBD2; clone size: -; CDR3 DNA: TGTGCCAGCAGGGACATTGGCGGGAGAGGGCTGTACTTC; CDR3 protein: CASRDIGGRGLYF
V gene: TRBV7-8; J gene: TRBJ2-1; D gene: -; clone size: -; CDR3 DNA: TGTGCCAGCAGCTTAGAGGGGCTATCCTACAATGAGCAGTTCTTC; CDR3 protein: CASSLEGLSYNEQFF
V gene: TRBV27; J gene: TRBJ2-7; D gene: TRBD1; clone size: -; CDR3 DNA: TGTGCCAGCAGGGGACAGGGGGAGTACGAGCAGTACTTC; CDR3 protein: CASRGQGEYEQYF
V gene: TRBV7-8; J gene: TRBJ1-1; D gene: -; clone size: -; CDR3 DNA: TGTGCCAGCAGCCCCGGCCCTGAAGCTTTCTTT; CDR3 protein: CASSPGPEAFF
V gene: TRBV7-9; J gene: TRBJ1-1; D gene: -; clone size: few; CDR3 DNA: TGTGCCAGCAGCTTAGGGCAGCTTGAAGCTTTCTTT; CDR3 protein: CASSLGQLEAFF
V gene: TRBV19; J gene: TRBJ2-6; D gene: -; clone size: -; CDR3 DNA: TGTGCCAGTAGGGAACGGGGCGGCGTCCTGACTTTC; CDR3 protein: CASRERGGVLTF
V gene: TRBV19; J gene: TRBJ1-2; D gene: -; clone size: -; CDR3 DNA: TGTGCCAGTAGTATTACCGGGGGCGCGAGCTATGGCTACACCTTC; CDR3 protein: CASSITGGASYGYTF
V gene: TRBV11-3; J gene: TRBJ2-2; D gene: -; clone size: -; CDR3 DNA: TGTGCCAGCAGCTTAAGGCCTCGTGGTACCAACACCGGGGAGCTGTTTTTT; CDR3 protein: CASSLRPRGTNTGELFF
V gene: TRBV13; J gene: TRBJ2-7; D gene: -; clone size: -; CDR3 DNA: TGTGCCAGCAGCTTAGAAGGCAGGGTCCACGAGCAGTACTTC; CDR3 protein: CASSLEGRVHEQYF
V gene: TRBV7-8; J gene: TRBJ2-3; D gene: TRBD2; clone size: -; CDR3 DNA: TGTGCCAGCAGCCAGACTAGCAGGTGGGGGGATACGCAGTATTTT; CDR3 protein: CASSQTSRWGDTQYF
V gene: TRBV6-6; J gene: TRBJ2-7; D gene: -; clone size: -; CDR3 DNA: TGTGCCACCGAGGCGGGGGCTTCCTACGAGCAGTACTTC; CDR3 protein: CATEAGASYEQYF
V gene: TRBV14; J gene: TRBJ2-3; D gene: TRBD2; clone size: -; CDR3 DNA: TGTGCCAGCAGCCAAGCCCGGACTAGCGCTACAGATACGCAGTATTTT; CDR3 protein: CASSQARTSATDTQYF
V gene: TRBV27; J gene: TRBJ2-7; D gene: TRBD1; clone size: -; CDR3 DNA: TGTGCCAGCAGACCCGGGACAGGTTACGAGCAGTACTTC; CDR3 protein: CASRPGTGYEQYF
V gene: TRBV29-1; J gene: TRBJ2-1; D gene: -; clone size: once; CDR3 DNA: TGCAGCGTCGCCGGGGTAAGTTGGAGCTCCTACAATGAGCAGTTCTTC; CDR3 protein: CSVAGVSWSSYNEQFF
V gene: TRBV27; J gene: TRBJ1-1; D gene: -; clone size: -; CDR3 DNA: TGTGCCAGCAGTTTTCTGGGACCTATGAACACTGAAGCTTTCTTT; CDR3 protein: CASSFLGPMNTEAFF
V gene: TRBV28; J gene: TRBJ2-7; D gene: TRBD1; clone size: -; CDR3 DNA: TGTGCCAGCAGTTTAGGGGGACAGGTACTCTCCTACGAGCAGTACTTC; CDR3 protein: CASSLGGQVLSYEQYF
V gene: TRBV18; J gene: TRBJ2-2; D gene: -; clone size: -; CDR3 DNA: TGTGCCAGCTCAACAGGCCTAAACACCGGGGAGCTGTTTTTT; CDR3 protein: CASSTGLNTGELFF
V gene: TRBV14; J gene: TRBJ1-2; D gene: -; clone size: -; CDR3 DNA: TGTGCCAGCAGCCACGGGGTGTTTCTTCAGGCCCCTAACTATGGCTACACCTTC; CDR3 protein: CASSHGVFLQAPNYGYTF
V gene: TRBV5-4; J gene: TRBJ1-1; D gene: -; clone size: -; CDR3 DNA: TGTGCCAGCAGAGAAACAGGGAACACTGAAGCTTTCTTT; CDR3 protein: CASRETGNTEAFF
V gene: TRBV27; J gene: TRBJ2-7; D gene: TRBD1; clone size: -; CDR3 DNA: TGTGCCAGCAGCCATGTGGGACAGTCCTACGAGCAGTACTTC; CDR3 protein: CASSHVGQSYEQYF